What follows is one T cell receptor (beta chain) and its context. Its antigen target is currently unknown. Base qualities are missing; no much larger clone stands one base away. The data belong to a study of PD-L1 blockade in urothelial cancer (dated 2017 in TCRdb). In the study overall: All patients started therapy around 2014 and received atezolizumab 1,200 mg intravenously every 3 weeks. About 85% of the roughly 29 patients were males with bladder-origin urothelial cancer, and 18 of 29 reported a prior smoking history. About 10 patients achieved durable clinical benefit and 15 to 20 did not. Pretreatment blood TCR-seq was available for twenty-nine patients, at least one posttreatment blood collection was obtained for roughly 24 patients, and tumor TCR-seq was available for roughly 24 patients. The study, an exploratory multi-omic analysis, examined somatic, immune and clinical correlates of response to PD-L1 blockade with atezolizumab in urothelial cancer. An ECOG performance status of 0 or 1 was recorded for the patients, and 0 to 3 prior chemotherapy regimens had been received by the patients. Durable clinical benefit was defined as a progression-free survival longer than 6 months, and TCR features were additionally tested against progression-free survival and overall survival. Blood samples were analyzed at 3 weeks after treatment start (second dose) and at 6 weeks after treatment start. Whole exome sequencing and RNA sequencing of pretreatment tumors were performed alongside TCR sequencing in the same patients. Pretreatment tumor samples, along with matched peripheral blood collected serially before and after atezolizumab treatment, underwent TCR sequencing. Blood samples gave median yields of around 140,000 T cells and over 80,000 unique TCRs, along with a median clonality of approximately 0.084. General conclusions and limits of the study: Among patients with durable benefit, tumor-associated TCR clones showed greater expansion in peripheral blood 3 weeks after treatment started (n of about 21, p = 0.022). Small sample size (n ≈ 30) and many exploratory analyses mean the results are intended to be hypothesis-generating. Improved progression-free and overall survival was associated with having pretreatment peripheral blood TCR clonality below the median.

The cohort included 29 patients with locally advanced or metastatic urothelial carcinoma who were treated at Memorial Sloan Kettering on a trial protocol. Peripheral blood mononuclear cells were collected from each patient pretreatment and during treatment, giving between 1 and 8 total time points per patient. The Qiagen DNeasy Blood extraction kit was used to purify genomic DNA from total PBMCs and tumor samples. PBMCs were collected pretreatment and during treatment, and were isolated and stored as previously described. Synthetic TCR analog templates were spiked into each PCR so that absolute template abundance could be estimated from read counts. Using the immunoSEQ assay, TCRbeta CDR3 regions were amplified from genomic DNA with bias-controlled V and J gene primers. Rearranged TCRbeta segments were sequenced at approximately 20X coverage. In the original analysis: Clustering was used to correct sequencing errors, and CDR3s were annotated against IMGT to assign V, D and J genes. Downstream analyses used only productive TCRbeta rearrangements and left out out-of-frame or stop-codon sequences. Clonality was computed as one minus Shannon entropy normalized by the log of the number of unique productive sequences. Fisher's exact test with Benjamini-Hochberg correction, using a cutoff of adjusted p below 0.01, was how clones that differed between time points or between blood and tumor were identified. TCRdb limited this immuneACCESS table to in-frame rearrangements with V and J called. A share of clones is missing; checked studies link under half to unresolved V genes, and the rest is unexplained. The D gene and trimming were derived from the DNA, and the V and J assignments and clone size from that table. For this sample there are about 45,000 clones; 88% appear just once. The ten largest clones capture roughly 15% of the sample.

The germline V gene encodes CDR1 SGHTA and CDR2 FQGNSA. Unmatched junction bases come to 12, with V trimmed by 5 bases and J by 11 bases. The CDR3 has 14 amino acids, counting the end cysteine and phenylalanine. The read is trimmed to its CDR3 DNA, 42 bases read in frame from base 1. The chain uses TRBV7-2 and TRBJ1-2, and TRBD1 aligns with 9 junction nucleotides. Sequencing used PBMCs, obtained around atezolizumab (anti-PD-L1) treatment. This clonotype was obtained from a woman aged 55 to 70 with urothelial cancer. The nucleotides are TGTGCCAGCAGCACCGCTCGGGGACAGGGCAGTTACACCTTC. Translated, it reads CASSTARGQGSYTF.